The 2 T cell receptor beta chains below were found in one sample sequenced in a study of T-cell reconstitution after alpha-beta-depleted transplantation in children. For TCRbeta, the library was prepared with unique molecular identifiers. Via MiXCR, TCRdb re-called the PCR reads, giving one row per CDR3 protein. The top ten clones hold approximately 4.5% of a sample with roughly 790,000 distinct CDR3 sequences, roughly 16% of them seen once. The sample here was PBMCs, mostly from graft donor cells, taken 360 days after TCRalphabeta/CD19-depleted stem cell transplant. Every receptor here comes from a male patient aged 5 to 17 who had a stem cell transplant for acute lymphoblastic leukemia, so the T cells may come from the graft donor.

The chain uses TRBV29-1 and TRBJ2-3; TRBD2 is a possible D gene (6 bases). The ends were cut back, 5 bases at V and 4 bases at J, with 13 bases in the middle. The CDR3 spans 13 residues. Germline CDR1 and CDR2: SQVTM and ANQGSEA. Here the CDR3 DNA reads TGCAGCGTTTCTACTAGCCTCGCAGATACGCAGTATTTT. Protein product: CSVSTSLADTQYF.

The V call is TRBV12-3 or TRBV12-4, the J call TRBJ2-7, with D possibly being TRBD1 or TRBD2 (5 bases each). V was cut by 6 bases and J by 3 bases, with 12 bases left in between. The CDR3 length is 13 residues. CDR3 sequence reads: CASRAERGYEQYF. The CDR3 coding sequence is TGTGCCAGCAGGGCAGAGAGGGGCTACGAGCAGTACTTC.